Listed below are T cell receptor beta chains from one sample, sequenced in a study of long-term antiretroviral therapy in people with HIV. The protocol was immunoSEQ multiplex PCR, while the TCRdb copy is restricted to in-frame clones and leaves out a portion. The repertoire holds about 18,000 clones, with 78% as singletons. The sample was unsorted PBMCs, taken 0.3 years after starting antiretroviral therapy. The receptors originated from a woman between 45 and 65 years old with HIV. The conserved cysteine and the conserved F or W are not part of the CDR3 here. The order of the fields is J gene, CDR3 length, clone size, V gene, CDR3 protein. Rows give clone size only sometimes, using once, few, many, or a class for an expanded clone.

TRBJ1-5 12 medium-sized TRBV5-5 ASSRAGYNQPQH
TRBJ2-7 12 - TRBV19 ASSIYGRDYEQY
TRBJ1-2 11 - TRBV6-4 ASSDLGQGRYT
TRBJ1-5 11 few TRBV19 ASSRSGNQPQH
TRBJ2-3 13 - TRBV25-1 ASSEYWRDRDTQY
TRBJ2-3 11 - TRBV19 ASKIGGTDTQY
TRBJ1-5 12 - TRBV27 ASSLGLGNQPQH
TRBJ2-2 12 few TRBV4-2 ASSQGLAPGELF
TRBJ1-6 10 - TRBV6-5 ASSLTGSPLH
TRBJ1-5 12 - TRBV5-6 ASSFTGGNQPQH
TRBJ2-1 13 medium-sized TRBV19 ASSIGGRANNEQF
TRBJ2-5 13 - TRBV5-4 ASSLAPGQGETQY
TRBJ1-6 13 - TRBV5-1 ASTRQGAENSPLH
TRBJ2-7 11 - TRBV28 ASSLVRGGEQY
TRBJ2-7 10 - TRBV9 ASSVASGEQY